A single sample is the source of the 20 T cell receptor beta chains below, sequenced in a study of cytomegalovirus exposure and HLA in healthy donors (dated by TCRdb to the late 2010s). Library preparation used the immunoSEQ multiplex PCR assay. The multiplex PCR relied on a mix of 60 forward primers for TCR Vbeta segments and 13 reverse primers for TCR Jbeta segments. TCRdb took over this immuneACCESS table, retaining in-frame rearrangements with V and J assigned. Such tables are incomplete; in checked studies, under half of the missing clones stem from an unresolved V gene, and the remainder is unexplained. For this sample there are 150,000 to 200,000 clones; roughly 77% appear just once. The ten biggest clones cover roughly 1.5% of the sample. The sequenced sample consisted of PBMCs. The receptors stem from a woman in her 50s in good health and CMV-seronegative.

The chain is built from TRBV28 and TRBJ1-3; 7 bases are shared with TRBD1. This CDR3 region has 17 residues. The trim removed 3 bases at V and 4 bases at J, leaving 12 bases unmatched. Germline CDR1 and CDR2: MDHEN and SYDVKM. In nucleotides, the CDR3 is TGTGCCAGCAGTTTCGGGCGACAGGGCCCCGCGGGAAACACCATATATTTT. Protein sequence: CASSFGRQGPAGNTIYF.

The rearrangement uses TRBV9 and TRBJ2-3; D is possibly TRBD1 (6 bases). CDR1 and CDR2 from the germline V gene are SGDLS and YYNGEE. The CDR3 length is 16 residues. Trimming shortened V by 0 bases and J by 2 bases, and 13 bases separated the two germline ends. The CDR3, as DNA: TGTGCCAGCAGCGTAGATAGGACAGCTTACACAGATACGCAGTATTTT. Residues: CASSVDRTAYTDTQYF.

The J gene is TRBJ2-5, the V gene TRBV18; D uncertain. The CDR3 is 16 residues long. The germline V and J ends were trimmed by 0 bases and 5 bases, with 16 bases remaining between them. Germline values: CDR1 KGHSH, CDR2 LQKENI. CDR3 sequence (DNA): TGTGCCAGCTCACCACCTCCCCCGAGGTCGGCGGAGACCCAGTACTTC. It translates to CASSPPPPRSAETQYF.

The J gene is TRBJ2-1, the V gene TRBV5-6; no clear D gene. CDR1 is SGHDT and CDR2 is YYEEEE in the germline V gene. The CDR3 contains 15 residues. V lost 1 base and J 6 bases, leaving 14 bases between the germline ends. CDR3 in amino acids: CASSLYYGLSNEQFF. For the CDR3, the DNA is TGTGCCAGCAGCTTGTATTACGGTTTGAGCAATGAGCAGTTCTTC. The full variable domain, in which reference TRBV5-6 and TRBJ2-1 provide the parts outside the CDR3, is DAGVTQSPTHLIKTRGQQVTLRCSPKSGHDTVSWYQQALGQGPQFIFQYYEEEERQRGNFPDRFSGHQFPNYSSELNVNALLLGDSALYLCASSLYYGLSNEQFFGPGTRLTVL.

V and J are TRBV6-1 and TRBJ1-5; D is undetermined. V shed 6 bases and J shed 1 base, with 7 bases lying between them. CDR3 length equals 13 residues. The germline V gene has CDR1 MNHNS and CDR2 SASEGT. CDR3 protein: CASRSNSNQPQHF. The CDR3, as DNA: TGTGCCAGCAGAAGCAACAGCAATCAGCCCCAGCATTTT.

CDR3 sequence: CASKGGTFNYGYTF. The CDR3, as DNA: TGTGCCAGCAAGGGAGGAACCTTTAACTATGGCTACACCTTC. The rearrangement uses TRBV6-6 and TRBJ1-2; D ambiguous. This CDR3 spans 14 amino acids. CDR1 is MNHNY and CDR2 is SVGAGI in the germline V gene (reference sequence). V was trimmed by 7 bases and J by 1 base, leaving 13 bases between them.

The rearrangement links TRBV2 to TRBJ1-2, with 7 bases fitting TRBD1. The CDR3 is made up of 15 amino acids. From germline, CDR1 is SNHLY and CDR2 FYNNEI. V lost 5 bases, J lost 0 bases, and 6 bases stayed unmatched. CDR3 sequence reads: CASSRGTATNYGYTF. CDR3 DNA sequence: TGTGCCAGCAGTAGAGGGACAGCGACTAACTATGGCTACACCTTC.

This chain uses TRBV19 with TRBJ2-4, with D unresolved. Trimming took off 3 bases at V and 2 bases at J, with 8 bases between the two ends. Per the germline V gene, CDR1 is LNHDA and CDR2 is SQIVND (reference sequence). The CDR3 is 14 amino acids. For the CDR3, the DNA is TGTGCCAGTAGTATCCAACATACCAAAAACATTCAGTACTTC. Protein product: CASSIQHTKNIQYF.

This clone was picked up a small number of times. J is TRBJ1-1 and V is TRBV30; maybe TRBD1 (6 bases). CDR3 size: 14 residues. V was shortened by 5 bases and J by 5 bases, with 18 bases between the two germline ends. Germline CDR1 reads GTSNPN; CDR2 reads SVGIG (reference sequence). The CDR3 loop reads CAWSRPNRATEAFF. The CDR3 DNA is TGTGCCTGGTCCCGACCCAACAGGGCTACTGAAGCTTTCTTT.

The chain recombines TRBV7-9 with TRBJ2-1, with TRBD1 matching over 8 bases. V lost 5 bases, J lost 4 bases, and 10 bases stayed unmatched. CDR1 is SEHNR, CDR2 FQNEAQ, per germline (reference sequence). The CDR3 is 16 residues long. CDR3 protein: CASSPLTGGIYNEQFF. The DNA of the CDR3 is TGTGCCAGCAGCCCGCTCACAGGGGGAATTTACAATGAGCAGTTCTTC.

This clone was seen only once. DNA of the CDR3: TGTGCCTGGATCGGAACAGGGGGTCGGTTGTTTGGCTACACCTTC. Its protein product is CAWIGTGGRLFGYTF. V usage is TRBV30 and J usage is TRBJ1-2; 8 bases are a match to TRBD1. Germline CDR1 and CDR2: GTSNPN and SVGIG (reference sequence). The CDR3 runs to 15 residues. V lost 4 bases and J lost 7; bases outside the gene matches: 14.

This clone was seen a handful of times. The chain has TRBV2 and TRBJ1-3; D may be TRBD1 (6 bases). The V gene's germline CDR1 is SNHLY and CDR2 FYNNEI. The CDR3 contains 15 residues. Trimming took 8 bases from V and 4 from J, leaving 18 bases between them. The CDR3 sequence: CASAPLRQAGNTIYF. The CDR3 bases are TGTGCCAGCGCCCCCCTGAGACAGGCGGGAAACACCATATATTTT.

V and J are TRBV5-1 and TRBJ1-2, with D possibly matching TRBD1 (5 bases). CDR3 size: 12 residues. The germline V gene encodes CDR1 SGHRS and CDR2 YFSETQ. With 5 bases removed from V and 5 bases from J, the gap between germline ends came to 10 bases. The chain's CDR3 is CASRTGTYGYTF. The DNA for the CDR3 is TGCGCCAGCAGAACAGGAACTTATGGCTACACCTTC.

The V and J genes are TRBV25-1 and TRBJ2-1; D is ambiguous. Between the trimmed V and J ends, which lost 3 bases and 0 bases, there was a span of 12 bases. CDR1 and CDR2 from the germline V gene are MGHDK and SYGVNS. The CDR3 is 16 amino acids. The CDR3 spells CASSDPGGDSYNEQFF. The CDR3 DNA reads as TGTGCCAGCAGTGATCCGGGTGGTGACTCCTACAATGAGCAGTTCTTC.

The V call is TRBV13, the J call TRBJ2-3; 10 bases align to TRBD1. Germline V gene data show CDR1 as PRHDT and CDR2 as FYEKMQ (reference sequence). J lost 2 bases, V lost 3 bases, and 11 bases had no gene match. This CDR3 spans 18 amino acids. This chain's CDR3 is CASSLVGRTGGITDTQYF. The DNA of the CDR3 is TGTGCCAGCAGCTTGGTGGGTCGGACAGGGGGGATCACAGATACGCAGTATTTT.

This rearrangement joins TRBV29-1 to TRBJ2-1; unclear D gene. The CDR3 is 11 residues long. CDR1 is SQVTM and CDR2 is ANQGSEA in the germline V gene. V was trimmed by 5 bases and J by 9 bases, leaving 11 bases between them. In nucleotides, the CDR3 is TGCAGCGTTTTATTGCCGGGTGAGCAGTTCTTC. Encoded protein: CSVLLPGEQFF.

This clone was observed a handful of times. The chain joins TRBV4-2 to TRBJ2-1; D may be TRBD2 (6 bases). V was shortened by 3 bases and J by 7 bases, with 13 bases between the two germline ends. The CDR3 loop spans 14 amino acids. In germline, CDR1 is LGHNA, CDR2 YNFKEQ. This chain's CDR3 is CASSQALGGNEQFF. For the CDR3, the DNA is TGTGCCAGCAGCCAGGCCCTTGGGGGGAATGAGCAGTTCTTC.

The chain couples TRBV5-1 to TRBJ2-7, with D possibly TRBD1 on 5 matching bases. The CDR3 covers 14 residues. The ends were cut back, 1 base at V and 5 bases at J, with 13 bases in the middle. Per the germline V gene, CDR1 is SGHRS and CDR2 is YFSETQ. CDR3 protein: CASSLSPRAHEQYF. For the CDR3, the DNA is TGCGCCAGCAGCTTGTCCCCCAGGGCCCACGAGCAGTACTTC. Drawing the rest from reference TRBV5-1 and TRBJ2-7, the complete variable domain is KAGVTQTPRYLIKTRGQQVTLSCSPISGHRSVSWYQQTPGQGLQFLFEYFSETQRNKGNFPGRFSGRQFSNSRSEMNVSTLELGDSALYLCASSLSPRAHEQYFGPGTRLTVT.

Only a few counts were recorded for this clone. V and J are TRBV6-6 and TRBJ1-1; TRBD1 aligns across 9 bases. Germline-derived CDR1 and CDR2 are MNHNY and SVGAGI (reference sequence). The CDR3 is made up of 12 amino acids. V shed 6 bases and J 8 bases; nucleotides not matched to a gene: 4. Written as DNA, the CDR3 is TGTGCCAGCAGCCTTGGGACAGGGGAAGCTTTCTTT. This sequence encodes CASSLGTGEAFF.

In this sample, this clone turned up once. The rearrangement links TRBV2 to TRBJ2-5, with 10 bases aligning to TRBD1. With V trimmed by 7 bases and J by 11 bases, 10 bases remained unmatched. CDR3 length: 13 residues. Germline V CDR1 and CDR2: SNHLY, FYNNEI. The CDR3 here is CASNRDRGYAQYF. CDR3 bases: TGTGCCAGCAACCGGGACAGGGGCTACGCGCAGTACTTC.